What follows are 28 T cell receptor beta chains derived from one specimen sequenced in a study of blood T cells in healthy people across ages. For the second PCR, which ran for 7 to 11 cycles, a sample-barcoded 5' primer and a J-beta primer mix were used. TCRdb called the 5' RACE reads again in MiXCR, with one record for every CDR3 protein. Among 1 million or so distinct CDR3 sequences listed, around 25% were seen once. A further study also used this sample, focusing on T cells of mothers and their children.

The sequenced sample consisted of blood. The receptor set was obtained from a girl aged 2 to 9 in good health.

This clonotype occurred a few times. This chain links TRBV5-1 with TRBJ2-3, with D possibly called TRBD1 or TRBD2 (6 bases each). The germline V gene encodes CDR1 SGHRS and CDR2 YFSETQ. Trimming left V 4 bases short and J 3 bases short, with 18 bases between. The CDR3 is 16 amino acids. CDR3 coding DNA: TGCGCCAGCAGCCTAGCGCCCGGACAGAGGACAGATACGCAGTATTTT. Translated, it gives CASSLAPGQRTDTQYF.

In this sample, this clonotype turned up a few times. The V and J genes are TRBV5-1 and TRBJ2-3; TRBD2 matches 11 bases. V dropped 0 bases and J dropped 4; count of bases not matched to a gene: 7. Germline V lookup: CDR1 SGHRS, CDR2 YFSETQ. This CDR3 has 17 amino acids. This CDR3 reads CASSLEVAGGPSDTQYF. DNA for the CDR3: TGCGCCAGCAGCTTGGAAGTAGCGGGGGGGCCCTCAGATACGCAGTATTTT.

This clonotype was counted only a few times. This chain links TRBV20-1 with TRBJ1-2, with D unresolved. Germline CDR1 reads DFQATT; CDR2 reads SNEGSKA (reference sequence). V was cut by 3 bases and J by 5 bases, with 16 bases left in between. This CDR3 contains 14 residues. As DNA, the CDR3 is TGCAGTGCTAGGGTGGGCAGGAGCCTTTATGGCTACACCTTC. Protein product: CSARVGRSLYGYTF.

CDR3 coding DNA: TGCAGCGTTGAATATGGGGGAACCGATGGCTACACCTTC. Amino acid sequence: CSVEYGGTDGYTF. The chain combines TRBV29-1 with TRBJ1-2; perhaps TRBD1 as D (5 bases). Germline V gene lookup returns CDR1 SQVTM and CDR2 ANQGSEA. The CDR3 runs to 13 residues. The V gene lost 2 bases and the J gene lost 6 bases, with 13 bases spanning the gap.

This sequence joins TRBV10-3 and TRBJ1-2; tentatively, D is TRBD1 (5 bases). Germline V lookup: CDR1 ENHRY, CDR2 SYGVKD. This CDR3 region has 11 residues. V dropped 8 bases and J dropped 8 bases, with 12 bases sitting between them. CDR3 amino acids: CAIAGLQGYTF. CDR3 nucleotides: TGTGCCATCGCGGGACTTCAAGGCTACACCTTC.

The chain joins TRBV24-1 to TRBJ2-2; D possibly corresponds to TRBD2 (5 bases). The germline gives CDR1 KGHDR, CDR2 SFDVKD. V dropped 3 bases and J dropped 6 bases, with 16 bases sitting between them. The CDR3 totals 16 residues. The CDR3 is CATSDLLPRLSGELFF. The CDR3 bases are TGTGCCACCAGTGATCTTTTGCCCAGACTATCCGGGGAGCTGTTTTTT.

Details on this clonotype: Mismatch with germline at one junction end may stem from a read error. This rearrangement joins TRBV29-1 to TRBJ2-1; D perhaps matches TRBD2 (5 bases). The V gene's germline CDR1 is SQVTM and CDR2 ANQGSEA. The CDR3 extends over 13 amino acids. The CDR3 coding sequence is TGTAGCGTTTCTCCGGACTCCTACAATGAGCAGTTCTTC. Its translation is CSVSPDSYNEQFF.

For the CDR3, the DNA is TGCAGCGTTGGACGTTACAGGGGTTCTCGCTACACCTTC. Its translation: CSVGRYRGSRYTF. This chain connects TRBV29-1 to TRBJ1-2; 7 bases match TRBD1. Losses at the gene ends were 4 bases for V and 9 bases for J; bases not matched to a gene: 11. The CDR3 spans 13 residues. CDR1 SQVTM and CDR2 ANQGSEA come from the germline V gene. Complete variable domain (other parts from reference TRBV29-1 and TRBJ1-2): SAVISQKPSRDICQRGTSLTIQCQVDSQVTMMFWYRQQPGQSLTLIATANQGSEATYESGFVIDKFPISRPNLTFSTLTVSNMSPEDSSIYLCSVGRYRGSRYTFGSGTRLTVV.

The CDR3 loop reads CASSSWTSGSNEQFF. For the CDR3, the DNA is TGTGCCAGCAGCTCTTGGACTAGCGGGAGTAATGAGCAGTTCTTC. V gene TRBV7-2 combines with J gene TRBJ2-1, with 13 nucleotides matching TRBD2. The CDR3 consists of 15 residues. J was trimmed by 7 bases and V by 4 bases; bases with no gene match: 4. Germline lookup yields CDR1 SGHTA and CDR2 FQGNSA.

This clonotype was observed a few times. The V call is TRBV5-1, the J call TRBJ2-3; D is unclear. The germline CDR1 and CDR2 sequences are SGHRS and YFSETQ. The CDR3 sequence is 14 residues long. Trimming left V 3 bases short and J 2 bases short, with 10 bases between. The CDR3 protein is CASSSTASTDTQYF. CDR3 in DNA: TGCGCCAGCAGCTCGACGGCCTCCACAGATACGCAGTATTTT.

The V gene is TRBV12-5, the J gene TRBJ2-5; D is unresolved. Matching the DNA end better, TRBJ2-7 makes the J call doubtful. CDR1 and CDR2 from the germline V gene are LGHNT and FRNRAP. This CDR3 region has 12 residues. The CDR3 bases are TGTGCTAGTGCCAATGACGTTTACGAGCAGTACTTC. Translation gives CASANDVYEQYF.

The chain links TRBV4-2 to TRBJ2-2; D is uncertain. Trimming stripped 0 bases from V and 7 bases from J, with 6 bases between. The germline gives CDR1 LGHNA, CDR2 YNFKEQ. The CDR3 covers 13 residues. The CDR3 DNA is TGTGCCAGCAGCCAAGAGTTTGACGGGGAGCTGTTTTTT. Its translation: CASSQEFDGELFF.

For the CDR3, the DNA is TGTGCTAGTGTCCTGGACAGTGGTCCGCAGTACTTC. It translates to CASVLDSGPQYF. The chain recombines TRBV12-5 with TRBJ2-7; maybe TRBD1 (6 bases). V was clipped by 7 bases and J by 9 bases, with 16 bases between them. From germline, CDR1 is LGHNT and CDR2 FRNRAP. The CDR3 length is 12 residues.

This clonotype was observed a few times. The rearrangement joins TRBV4-1 to TRBJ2-4; the D gene is possibly TRBD1 (7 bases). The ends were cut back, 0 bases at V and 0 bases at J, with 18 bases in the middle. The germline V gene has CDR1 MGHRA and CDR2 YSYEKL. CDR3 length: 19 residues. In DNA form, the CDR3 reads TGCGCCAGCAGCCAAGATCGCCCAGGGGGGATACTAGCCAAAAACATTCAGTACTTC. It is translated as CASSQDRPGGILAKNIQYF.

With regard to this clonotype: A much more abundant neighbour one base away suggests this may be a read error. The gene calls are TRBV7-9 and TRBJ2-1; D is unclear. The CDR3 has 11 amino acids. Germline loops: CDR1 SEHNR, CDR2 FQNEAQ (reference sequence). This CDR3 is CSSSFDNEQFF. DNA of the CDR3: TGTTCCAGCAGCTTTGACAATGAGCAGTTCTTC.

The V call is TRBV29-1, the J call TRBJ1-1; D unclear. V was clipped by 6 bases and J by 0 bases, with 20 bases between them. The CDR3 is made up of 16 amino acids. Germline CDR1 is SQVTM and CDR2 is ANQGSEA. In nucleotides, the CDR3 is TGCAGCGTAAACCATAGGTCCAGAGCTTTGAACACTGAAGCTTTCTTT. Translation gives CSVNHRSRALNTEAFF.

This rearrangement joins TRBV12-3 or TRBV12-4 to TRBJ1-2; perhaps TRBD1 as D (6 bases). The V end lost 8 bases, the J end lost 6 bases, and 16 bases lay between the germline ends. The CDR3 runs to 13 residues. Here the CDR3 reads CASSRGRPDGYTF. The CDR3 DNA follows: TGTGCCAGCTCTAGGGGGAGGCCCGATGGCTACACCTTC.

The chain recombines TRBV13 with TRBJ1-6; D is possibly TRBD1 (5 bases). The CDR3 has 15 amino acids. Trimming took off 3 bases at V and 6 bases at J, with 12 bases between the two ends. The V gene's germline CDR1 is PRHDT and CDR2 FYEKMQ (reference sequence). DNA of the CDR3: TGTGCCAGCAGCTTCCGGGACGGACGTAATTCACCCCTCCACTTT. Its protein is CASSFRDGRNSPLHF. Based on the CDR3 plus reference TRBV13 and TRBJ1-6, the full variable domain is AAGVIQSPRHLIKEKRETATLKCYPIPRHDTVYWYQQGPGQDPQFLISFYEKMQSDKGSIPDRFSAQQFSDYHSELNMSSLELGDSALYFCASSFRDGRNSPLHFGNGTRLTVT.

In DNA form, the CDR3 reads TGTGCCAGCATTCAGGCAGATACGCAGTATTTT. It translates to CASIQADTQYF. The J gene is TRBJ2-3, the V gene TRBV6-5; D unresolved. Looked up from germline, CDR1 is MNHEY and CDR2 is SVGAGI. This CDR3 is 11 amino acids long. Trimming left V 7 bases short and J 4 bases short, with 6 bases between.

This sequence joins TRBV20-1 and TRBJ1-2; TRBD1 matches at 10 bases. CDR1 and CDR2 from the germline V gene are DFQATT and SNEGSKA (reference sequence). Trimming at V came to 4 bases and at J to 8 bases, leaving 10 bases not matched to a gene. CDR3 length equals 14 residues. CDR3 coding DNA: TGCAGTGCTACCGGGACAGGGGATCTCCGGGGCTACACCTTC. Protein product: CSATGTGDLRGYTF.

The chain links TRBV4-1 to TRBJ2-1; D is ambiguous. Trimming shortened V by 1 base and J by 4 bases, and 11 bases separated the two germline ends. Germline CDR1 reads MGHRA; CDR2 reads YSYEKL. CDR3 size: 15 residues. CDR3 region: CASSQGPELYNEQFF. The CDR3 DNA sequence: TGCGCCAGCAGCCAAGGACCCGAGTTGTACAATGAGCAGTTCTTC.

V gene TRBV2 combines with J gene TRBJ1-2, with D unresolved. This CDR3 has 13 residues. Germline V gene lookup returns CDR1 SNHLY and CDR2 FYNNEI. Trimming took off 8 bases at V and 3 bases at J, with 13 bases between the two ends. Written as DNA, the CDR3 is TGTGCCAGCCTAAGAAAGACGGACTATGGCTACACCTTC. Encoded protein: CASLRKTDYGYTF.

In its sample, this clonotype was seen a few times. The rearrangement uses TRBV7-2 and TRBJ2-1, with D tentatively TRBD2 (7 bases). Germline V gene sequence: CDR1 SGHTA, CDR2 FQGNSA. Trimming cost V 8 bases and J 5 bases, with 13 bases left between them. The CDR3 totals 13 residues. CDR3 in DNA: TGTGCCAGCCGGAGGGGGGGTAACAATGAGCAGTTCTTC. Translated: CASRRGGNNEQFF.

This clonotype was detected only a few times. This chain links TRBV29-1 with TRBJ2-5, with 11 bases that match TRBD1. From germline, CDR1 is SQVTM and CDR2 ANQGSEA. The CDR3 length is 13 residues. The CDR3 DNA reads as TGCAGTTCTGGGACAGGGGGGCAAGAGACCCAGTACTTC. Translating gives CSSGTGGQETQYF.

The chain carries TRBV29-1 and TRBJ2-1; perhaps TRBD2 as D (5 bases). The CDR3 contains 11 residues. Germline V gene sequence: CDR1 SQVTM, CDR2 ANQGSEA. V lost 5 bases, J lost 9 bases, and 11 bases lay in between. The CDR3 DNA reads as TGCAGCGTTATGACTACGCCTGAGCAGTTCTTC. It yields the protein CSVMTTPEQFF.

This clonotype was detected a few times. The chain links TRBV6-2 or TRBV6-3 to TRBJ2-3; D is ambiguous. This CDR3 has 16 residues. The germline CDR1 and CDR2 sequences are MNHEY and SVGEGT. V was trimmed by 0 bases and J by 4 bases, leaving 14 bases between them. CDR3 residues: CASSYSRGQMSDTQYF. CDR3 DNA: TGTGCCAGCAGTTACTCGAGAGGCCAGATGTCAGATACGCAGTATTTT.

Written as DNA, the CDR3 is TGTGCCAGCAGCGAAGATTTGACCGGGACACTGTTTTTT. It is translated as CASSEDLTGTLFF. The rearrangement uses TRBV7-9 and TRBJ1-4; possibly TRBD1 for D (5 bases). The CDR3 is 13 amino acids. The V end lost 5 bases, the J end lost 13 bases, and 17 bases lay between the germline ends. Germline V gene data show CDR1 as SEHNR and CDR2 as FQNEAQ (reference sequence).

This clonotype was seen a few times. The gene calls are TRBV7-3 and TRBJ2-1, with a possible D match to TRBD1 (6 bases). This CDR3 comprises 18 residues. The V end was cut by 5 bases, the J end by 7 bases, with 27 bases between. CDR1 and CDR2 (germline): SGHTA, FQGTGA. CDR3 nucleotides: TGTGCCAGCAGCCCCACCCATGTACAGGGCAATCCGTGGAATGAGCAGTTCTTC. Amino acids: CASSPTHVQGNPWNEQFF.